The rows below give T cell receptor beta chains drawn from one sample of a study of shared clonotypes between healthy human individuals. Method: immunoSEQ multiplex PCR; TCRdb's copy keeps in-frame clones and lacks some. The table lists about 680,000 clones, approximately 74% of them singletons. The source material was memory CD4+ T cells sorted from blood. These receptors all stem from a woman aged 25 to 39 in good health. The CDR3 runs from the conserved cysteine through the conserved F or W. A D gene is named only where the DNA matches it firmly. Rows may omit the clone size; those that give it use once, few, many or a size class.

d_call	v_call	j_call	clone_size	cdr3_nt	cdr3_aa
TRBD1	TRBV5-1	TRBJ2-7	-	TGCGCCAGCAGCCAAATACCGGGACAGGGGGCGGGAGAGCAGTACTTC	CASSQIPGQGAGEQYF
-	TRBV7-6	TRBJ2-5	-	TGTGCCAGCAGCTCCACAGGGAGGGGATCGGAGACCCAGTACTTC	CASSSTGRGSETQYF
-	TRBV7-2	TRBJ2-7	-	TGTGCCAGCGGAAGGGAATACGAGCAGTACTTC	CASGREYEQYF
TRBD2	TRBV19	TRBJ2-1	-	TGTGCCAGTAGTATAGGGACTAGCGGGCCGAGAGAGCAGTTCTTC	CASSIGTSGPREQFF
TRBD2	TRBV6-1	TRBJ2-2	-	TGTGCCAGCAGTGGACTAGCGGGGAACACCGGGGAGCTGTTTTTT	CASSGLAGNTGELFF
-	TRBV28	TRBJ2-7	-	TGTGCCAGCAGTCTAGGGTATGGGCAGACCTACGAGCAGTACTTC	CASSLGYGQTYEQYF
-	TRBV7-6	TRBJ2-5	-	TGTGCCAGCAGCCTAACTACGTCCAGGGAGACCCAGTACTTC	CASSLTTSRETQYF
-	TRBV7-3	TRBJ2-3	-	TGTGCCAGCAGCATCGGCGGCGACACAGATACGCAGTATTTT	CASSIGGDTDTQYF
-	TRBV29-1	TRBJ2-3	-	TGCAGCGTTGCCCGAGAGCCCCCGCCGGGTACGCAGTATTTT	CSVAREPPPGTQYF
TRBD2	TRBV7-9	TRBJ2-5	-	TGTGCCAGCAGCTCGCCGGGACTAGCGGGAGCTCGGCAAGAGACCCAGTACTTC	CASSSPGLAGARQETQYF
TRBD1	TRBV9	TRBJ1-1	once	TGTGCCAGCAGCGTAGTATGGGACAGTGAAGCTTTCTTT	CASSVVWDSEAFF
-	TRBV5-1	TRBJ2-7	-	TGCGCCAGCAGCTTGGGCCAGGGAAACGAGCAGTACTTC	CASSLGQGNEQYF
-	TRBV9	TRBJ2-5	-	TGTGCCAGCAGCGTAGCTCTAAAAGAGACCCAGTACTTC	CASSVALKETQYF
TRBD1	TRBV5-1	TRBJ1-1	-	TGCGCCAGCAGCGAGCAGGACAGGACTGAAGCTTTCTTT	CASSEQDRTEAFF
-	TRBV7-3	TRBJ1-2	few	TGTGCCAGCAGCCCGGGATCCAACTATGGCTACACCTTC	CASSPGSNYGYTF
-	TRBV5-1	TRBJ2-3	-	TGCGCCAGCGTCCTAGGAGGCACAGATACGCAGTATTTT	CASVLGGTDTQYF
TRBD1	TRBV7-9	TRBJ1-1	few	TGTGCCAGCAGCTTACAGGGGGTGACTGAAGCTTTCTTT	CASSLQGVTEAFF
-	TRBV30	TRBJ2-5	-	TGTGCCTGGAGTCTTGTCCAAGAGACCCAGTACTTC	CAWSLVQETQYF
-	TRBV6-5	TRBJ2-1	-	TGTGCCAGCAGTTATCGTCAGGGAGCCACCAATGAGCAGTTCTTC	CASSYRQGATNEQFF
-	TRBV5-8	TRBJ2-7	-	TGTGCCAGCAGCTGGGGGGCCTACGAGCAGTACTTC	CASSWGAYEQYF
-	TRBV28	TRBJ1-1	-	TGTGCCAGCAGCTCCCCGGGGGGAGGGTCCACTGAAGCTTTCTTT	CASSSPGGGSTEAFF
-	TRBV29-1	TRBJ2-3	-	TGCAGCACCCGAGGGGGCACAGATACGCAGTATTTT	CSTRGGTDTQYF
-	TRBV6-5	TRBJ2-2	-	TGTGCCAGCAGTTACTCGCGTCGTACGAACACCGGGGAGCTGTTTTTT	CASSYSRRTNTGELFF
TRBD1	TRBV19	TRBJ2-4	-	TGTGCCAGTAGTATCCGACAGGGGGCGCAAGCCAAAAACATTCAGTACTTC	CASSIRQGAQAKNIQYF
-	TRBV4-2	TRBJ1-5	-	TGTGCCAGCAGCCCCCGACACCCCCGGGCCACATGGCAGCCCCAGCATTTT	CASSPRHPRATWQPQHF
-	TRBV6-1	TRBJ1-6	-	TGTGCCAGCAGTGGGGGCATCCCTGCTCGTGGGAATTCACCCCTCCACTTT	CASSGGIPARGNSPLHF
-	TRBV5-8	TRBJ2-7	-	TGTGCCAGCAGCGTTATCGATCGGCAGGGCCCGCCCGTGGACGAGCAGTACTTC	CASSVIDRQGPPVDEQYF
-	TRBV4-1	TRBJ2-7	once	TGCGCCAGCAGTGACCTTAGCGGTGGGACCTACGAGCAGTACTTC	CASSDLSGGTYEQYF
TRBD1	TRBV2	TRBJ1-5	-	TGTGCCAGCAGCCAGGACAGGGTATCTCAGCCCCAGCATTTT	CASSQDRVSQPQHF
-	TRBV7-9	TRBJ2-3	-	TGTGCCAGCAGCTCTAGAACAGGCACAGATACGCAGTATTTT	CASSSRTGTDTQYF
TRBD2	TRBV5-5	TRBJ2-1	-	TGTGCCAGCAGCTTCCCTAGCGGGAGGGCCCGGAATGAGCAGTTCTTC	CASSFPSGRARNEQFF
-	TRBV4-2	TRBJ2-1	-	TGTGCCAGCAGCCAAAACAACGGCGATGAGCAGTTCTTC	CASSQNNGDEQFF
-	TRBV2	TRBJ1-5	-	TGTGCCAGCAGTGCAGTGGGCAATAGCAATCAGCCCCAGCATTTT	CASSAVGNSNQPQHF
-	TRBV10-2	TRBJ2-2	-	TGCGCCAGCAGAACACTCGCGAACACCGGGGAGCTGTTTTTT	CASRTLANTGELFF
TRBD1	TRBV29-1	TRBJ2-1	-	TGCAGCGCCCAGACAGGGGTAATTGGCAATGAGCAGTTCTTC	CSAQTGVIGNEQFF
-	TRBV10-2	TRBJ2-3	-	TGCGCCAGCAGTGGAGGGACAGATACGCAGTATTTT	CASSGGTDTQYF
-	TRBV5-1	TRBJ2-3	once	TGCGCCAGCAGCTTGGCCGTCTCAGATACGCAGTATTTT	CASSLAVSDTQYF
TRBD1	TRBV30	TRBJ1-5	few	TGTGCCTGGAGTACACAGGGGCAGCCCCAGCATTTT	CAWSTQGQPQHF
-	TRBV6-1	TRBJ2-2	-	TGTGCCAGCAGTGCCCGAGTAGATGGCACCGGGGAGCTGTTTTTT	CASSARVDGTGELFF
TRBD2	TRBV11-2	TRBJ2-7	few	TGTGCCAGCAGCTTAGGGGGGACTAGAACGTACGAGCAGTACTTC	CASSLGGTRTYEQYF
-	TRBV27	TRBJ1-1	-	TGTGCCAGCAGTATGCTCTGGAAGAACACTGAAGCTTTCTTT	CASSMLWKNTEAFF
-	TRBV7-2	TRBJ2-7	-	TGTGCCAACAATCCCTCTTACGAGCAGTACTTC	CANNPSYEQYF
TRBD1	TRBV6-1	TRBJ1-1	few	TGTGCCGTAACATACAGGGGAAACACTGAAGCTTTCTTT	CAVTYRGNTEAFF
-	TRBV5-1	TRBJ1-2	-	TGCGCCAGCAGCTTGCAAGGGGGAGGCTATGGCTACACCTTC	CASSLQGGGYGYTF
-	TRBV7-9	TRBJ2-7	-	TGTGCCAGCAGCTTAGGGGCAGCGAAGGCCTACGAGCAGTACTTC	CASSLGAAKAYEQYF
TRBD2	TRBV15	TRBJ2-7	once	TGTGCCACCAGTCCGAGGCTAGCGGACGAGCAGTACTTC	CATSPRLADEQYF
-	TRBV6-5	TRBJ1-1	-	TGTGCCAGCAGGACAGAATTCACTGAAGCTTTCTTT	CASRTEFTEAFF
-	TRBV25-1	TRBJ2-1	-	TGTGCCAGCAGTACCCTTTTCCAGGGGTCCCACAATGAGCAGTTCTTC	CASSTLFQGSHNEQFF
-	TRBV6-1	TRBJ2-3	few	TGTGCCACCCAGATCTCTACAGATACGCAGTATTTT	CATQISTDTQYF
TRBD2	TRBV19	TRBJ2-7	once	TGTGCCAGTAGTCCCTACGGAAGCGGGACCTACGAGCAGTACTTC	CASSPYGSGTYEQYF
-	TRBV19	TRBJ1-1	-	TGTGCCAGTACCCGGACGGCGAACACTGAAGCTTTCTTT	CASTRTANTEAFF
-	TRBV2	TRBJ2-5	-	TGTGCCAGCAGCCGTAGCGGAGAAGAGACCCAGTACTTC	CASSRSGEETQYF
-	TRBV15	TRBJ1-5	-	TGTGCCACCAGCAGGGGAGGGGATCAGCCCCAGCATTTT	CATSRGGDQPQHF
-	TRBV5-4	TRBJ1-1	-	TGTGCCAGCAGCTCCCCGATGGGGGGGAACACTGAAGCTTTCTTT	CASSSPMGGNTEAFF
TRBD1	TRBV5-1	TRBJ1-1	-	TGCGCCAGCAGCTTGTTAACCGGGACAGAGAACACTGAAGCTTTCTTT	CASSLLTGTENTEAFF
TRBD2	TRBV4-2	TRBJ2-1	-	TGTGCCAGCAGCCACGGGACTAGCGGGATTCCTGAGCAGTTCTTC	CASSHGTSGIPEQFF
-	TRBV9	TRBJ2-1	once	TGTGCCAGCAGCGTAGCGCCTATGGGGTTGTACGGTGAGCAGTTCTTC	CASSVAPMGLYGEQFF